Shown below are 28 T cell receptor beta chains from a single sample sequenced in a study of T cell responses to AZD1222 COVID-19 vaccine. Only in-frame clones appear in the TCRdb table, and some are missing; sequencing was by immunoSEQ multiplex PCR. The sample lists some 150,000 clones, around nine tenths occurring once. The sequencing used peripheral blood, collected 28 days after the second AZD1222 dose. These receptors originate from an adult who received the AZD1222 COVID-19 vaccine.

This clone turned up a few times. The chain has TRBV6-5 and TRBJ1-4, with D hard to call. The V end was cut by 9 bases, the J end by 7 bases, with 15 bases between. This CDR3 is 13 amino acids long. The germline V gene encodes CDR1 MNHEY and CDR2 SVGAGI. The CDR3 DNA is TGTGCCAGTGCGATAGGACGGTTTGAAAAACTGTTTTTT. This sequence encodes CASAIGRFEKLFF.

The table lists this clone with a count of one. The chain links TRBV18 to TRBJ2-5; 7 nucleotides align to TRBD2. V was clipped by 6 bases and J by 5 bases; unmatched bases: 12. The germline CDR1 and CDR2 sequences are KGHSH and LQKENI. The CDR3 sequence is 15 residues long. CDR3: CASSPVGGSAETQYF. The CDR3 DNA is TGTGCCAGCTCCCCCGTCGGGGGGTCCGCGGAGACCCAGTACTTC.

The chain couples TRBV6-5 to TRBJ2-5, with 7 bases lining up with TRBD2. The trim removed 6 bases at V and 1 base at J, leaving 5 bases unmatched. The germline gives CDR1 MNHEY, CDR2 SVGAGI. The CDR3 is 14 amino acids. Here the CDR3 reads CASSQPSGQETQYF. The CDR3 coding sequence is TGTGCCAGCAGCCAACCTAGCGGCCAAGAGACCCAGTACTTC.

The V call is TRBV7-2, the J call TRBJ2-1; D gene ambiguous. Germline CDR1 and CDR2: SGHTA and FQGNSA. CDR3 length: 15 residues. V was cut by 2 bases and J by 5 bases, with 13 bases left in between. The CDR3 DNA is TGTGCCAGCAGCTTAAGTCATACATCCAACAATGAGCAGTTCTTC. Protein sequence: CASSLSHTSNNEQFF.

The chain couples TRBV5-1 to TRBJ1-1; 7 bases map to TRBD1. The CDR3 runs to 17 residues. The germline gives CDR1 SGHRS, CDR2 YFSETQ. J lost 0 bases, V lost 4 bases, and 12 bases had no gene match. CDR3 loop: CASSTSGQRNMNTEAFF. Written as DNA, the CDR3 is TGCGCCAGCAGCACCTCGGGACAGAGAAACATGAACACTGAAGCTTTCTTT.

This clone was recorded only once. The chain combines TRBV19 with TRBJ2-3, with D perhaps TRBD1 (5 bases). V lost 9 bases and J 0 bases, leaving 13 bases between the germline ends. Germline V lookup: CDR1 LNHDA, CDR2 SQIVND (reference sequence). The CDR3 spans 14 residues. The CDR3 DNA reads TGTGCCAGCACGCCTTGGGGCAGCACAGATACGCAGTATTTT. The encoded protein is CASTPWGSTDTQYF.

This clone appeared a single time. J is TRBJ1-1 and V is TRBV10-2; D is unclear. V was shortened by 4 bases and J by 2 bases, with 11 bases between the two germline ends. The CDR3 consists of 14 residues. Germline CDR1 WSHSY, CDR2 SAAADI. CDR3 amino acids: CASSGPLRNTEAFF. The CDR3 coding sequence is TGCGCCAGCAGTGGTCCCTTACGAAACACTGAAGCTTTCTTT.

V gene TRBV9 combines with J gene TRBJ2-1; 10 bases are shared with TRBD1. CDR1 SGDLS and CDR2 YYNGEE come from the germline V gene. V trimming: 4 bases; J trimming: 6 bases; junction bases outside the gene matches: 1. CDR3 length: 13 residues. CDR3 in DNA: TGTGCCAGCAGCCGGGACAGGGGCAATGAGCAGTTCTTC. Its protein is CASSRDRGNEQFF.

The V gene is TRBV12-5, the J gene TRBJ1-5, with D perhaps matching TRBD1 (5 bases). The V end lost 4 bases, the J end lost 4 bases, and 17 bases lay between the germline ends. The CDR3 runs 16 residues. Germline V lookup: CDR1 LGHNT, CDR2 FRNRAP. CDR3 in DNA: TGTGCTAGTGGTTCTCTAGACACTTGGGGGAATCAGCCCCAGCATTTT. Translated, it gives CASGSLDTWGNQPQHF.

V and J are TRBV27 and TRBJ1-3; D is perhaps TRBD1 (5 bases). The CDR3 covers 14 residues. The germline V gene encodes CDR1 MNHEY and CDR2 SMNVEV (reference sequence). V gave up 3 bases and J gave up 2 bases, with 8 bases separating them. The DNA for the CDR3 is TGTGCCAGCAGTTTGACAGAGACTGGAAACACCATATATTTT. This encodes CASSLTETGNTIYF.

This rearrangement joins TRBV3-1 (or the pseudogene TRBV3-2) to TRBJ2-1; D might be TRBD2 (6 bases). The CDR3 spans 17 residues. CDR1 LGHDT and CDR2 YNNKEL come from the germline V gene (reference sequence). V lost 0 bases to trimming and J lost 0 bases, with 12 bases between them. CDR3 sequence reads: CASSQDWGELSYNEQFF. CDR3 DNA: TGTGCCAGCAGCCAAGATTGGGGGGAACTCTCCTACAATGAGCAGTTCTTC.

The table lists this clone with a count of one. V gene TRBV28 combines with J gene TRBJ2-1, with D possibly matching TRBD2 (6 bases). Germline CDR1 MDHEN, CDR2 SYDVKM. V lost 3 bases, J lost 2 bases, and 11 bases lay in between. This CDR3 is 15 amino acids long. The CDR3 bases are TGTGCCAGCAGTTTTGACCGGGGGACCTACAATGAGCAGTTCTTC. It encodes CASSFDRGTYNEQFF.

The chain links TRBV19 to TRBJ1-5; 7 nucleotides agree with TRBD1. Germline-derived CDR1 and CDR2 are LNHDA and SQIVND (reference sequence). Trimming removed 3 bases from V and 6 bases from J; junction bases left unmatched: 11. The CDR3 totals 16 residues. CDR3 nucleotides: TGTGCCAGTAGTATCGGGACAGCTCCTTTACGTCAGCCCCAGCATTTT. This sequence encodes CASSIGTAPLRQPQHF. Full variable domain (outside the CDR3, taken from reference TRBV19 and TRBJ1-5): DGGITQSPKYLFRKEGQNVTLSCEQNLNHDAMYWYRQDPGQGLRLIYYSQIVNDFQKGDIAEGYSVSREKKESFPLTVTSAQKNPTAFYLCASSIGTAPLRQPQHFGDGTRLSIL.

V usage is TRBV9 and J usage is TRBJ1-3, with 8 positions matching TRBD1. This CDR3 is 15 amino acids long. Germline V CDR1 and CDR2: SGDLS, YYNGEE. V gave up 4 bases and J gave up 4 bases; unmatched junction bases: 7. CDR3 loop: CASSPRGTGGNTIYF. The CDR3, as DNA: TGTGCCAGCAGCCCCCGGGGGACAGGCGGAAACACCATATATTTT.

CDR3 in amino acids: CASSLDQEVQVIYGYTF. CDR3 sequence (DNA): TGTGCCAGCAGCTTAGATCAAGAGGTGCAGGTGATCTATGGCTACACCTTC. The chain is built from TRBV11-2 and TRBJ1-2; D not certain. In germline, CDR1 is SGHAT, CDR2 FQNNGV. The CDR3 runs 17 residues. Trimming took off 0 bases at V and 4 bases at J, with 18 bases between the two ends. Full variable domain (missing parts from reference TRBV11-2 and TRBJ1-2): EAGVAQSPRYKIIEKRQSVAFWCNPISGHATLYWYQQILGQGPKLLIQFQNNGVVDDSQLPKDRFSAERLKGVDSTLKIQPAKLEDSAVYLCASSLDQEVQVIYGYTFGSGTRLTVV.

The rearrangement uses TRBV3-1 (or the pseudogene TRBV3-2) and TRBJ2-1; D ambiguous. The CDR3 covers 12 residues. V lost 1 base, J lost 5 bases, and 3 bases lay in between. The germline CDR1 and CDR2 sequences are LGHDT and YNNKEL (reference sequence). Here the CDR3 DNA reads TGTGCCAGCAGCCAAGCTAACAATGAGCAGTTCTTC. Encoded protein: CASSQANNEQFF.

The chain combines TRBV6-5 with TRBJ2-7; D might be TRBD1 or TRBD2, each matching 5 bases. The CDR3 is 14 residues long. Trimming removed 5 bases at V and 2 bases at J, with 13 bases between. Per the germline V gene, CDR1 is MNHEY and CDR2 is SVGAGI. The CDR3 coding sequence is TGTGCCAGCAGTCGAGGGACGTTCACCTACGAGCAGTACTTC. It encodes CASSRGTFTYEQYF.

The chain has TRBV6-5 and TRBJ1-2, with TRBD1 matching over 8 bases. V shed 6 bases and J 7 bases; nucleotides not matched to a gene: 13. This CDR3 is built from 15 residues. Germline CDR1 is MNHEY and CDR2 is SVGAGI. The CDR3 DNA reads TGTGCCAGCAGCCGAAGCGGACAGGGACGCGGTGGCTACACCTTC. This translates into CASSRSGQGRGGYTF.

J is TRBJ1-1 and V is TRBV15; 7 nucleotides align to TRBD1. J gave up 1 base and V 5 bases, and 4 bases lay outside the gene matches. This CDR3 has 14 amino acids. Germline-derived CDR1 and CDR2 are LNHNV and YYDKDF (reference sequence). The CDR3, as DNA: TGTGCCACCAGCGTAGACAGGGCGAACACTGAAGCTTTCTTT. Its translation: CATSVDRANTEAFF.

The chain recombines TRBV27 with TRBJ2-3, with D possibly TRBD2 on 7 matching bases. V shed 2 bases and J shed 5 bases, with 14 bases lying between them. The CDR3 totals 15 residues. CDR1 and CDR2 from the germline V gene are MNHEY and SMNVEV (reference sequence). In nucleotides, the CDR3 is TGTGCCAGCAGTTTAGCGGGGGCAAGCGGAGATACGCAGTATTTT. Amino acid sequence: CASSLAGASGDTQYF.

The J gene is TRBJ2-5, the V gene TRBV7-9; 7 bases line up with TRBD2. CDR3 length equals 14 residues. The germline gives CDR1 SEHNR, CDR2 FQNEAQ (reference sequence). The ends lost 5 bases at V and 1 base at J; junction bases unmatched: 4. The CDR3 sequence: CASSAGTIQETQYF. CDR3 bases: TGTGCCAGCAGCGCCGGGACTATCCAAGAGACCCAGTACTTC.

The chain links TRBV5-1 to TRBJ1-4; 9 bases line up with TRBD1. Germline lookup yields CDR1 SGHRS and CDR2 YFSETQ. This CDR3 comprises 14 residues. Germline trimming cut 1 base from V and 7 bases from J; bases unmatched to any gene: 2. CDR3: CASSLTGGGEKLFF. CDR3 in DNA: TGCGCCAGCAGCTTGACAGGGGGCGGTGAAAAACTGTTTTTT.

The V call is TRBV7-9, the J call TRBJ1-6, with a possible D match to TRBD1 (6 bases). The CDR3 length is 16 residues. Germline V gene sequence: CDR1 SEHNR, CDR2 FQNEAQ (reference sequence). Trimming stripped 8 bases from V and 14 bases from J, with 28 bases between. The CDR3 region is CASAHSDGTLRATLHF. CDR3 nucleotide sequence: TGTGCCAGCGCTCACTCTGACGGGACACTTAGGGCCACCCTCCACTTT.

This chain links TRBV18 with TRBJ1-1; perhaps TRBD1 as D (6 bases). Trimming took 4 bases from V and 7 from J, leaving 16 bases between them. The CDR3 has 14 residues. Germline V lookup: CDR1 KGHSH, CDR2 LQKENI. The chain's CDR3 is CASSLDRFRVEAFF. Written as DNA, the CDR3 is TGTGCCAGCTCACTCGACAGGTTTCGTGTTGAAGCTTTCTTT.

The chain joins TRBV27 to TRBJ2-7, with a possible D match to TRBD1 (6 bases). Germline CDR1 MNHEY, CDR2 SMNVEV (reference sequence). CDR3 size: 16 residues. Trimming pared 6 bases from V and 0 bases from J, leaving 18 bases between. The CDR3 sequence: CASSRGQTKSSYEQYF. The CDR3 nucleotides read TGTGCCAGCAGCCGAGGACAGACCAAGAGCTCCTACGAGCAGTACTTC.

This chain links TRBV6-5 with TRBJ2-7; D remains ambiguous. CDR1 is MNHEY, CDR2 SVGAGI, per germline. The CDR3 covers 13 residues. V lost 5 bases and J lost 4, with 12 bases in between. CDR3 in amino acids: CASSTYGRYEQYF. In DNA, the CDR3 is TGTGCCAGCAGTACGTACGGCAGGTACGAGCAGTACTTC.

The chain carries TRBV29-1 and TRBJ2-1, with 12 bases matching TRBD1. The CDR3 consists of 13 residues. The V segment lost 7 bases and the J segment 3 bases; nucleotides outside the gene matches: 1. Germline V CDR1 and CDR2: SQVTM, ANQGSEA. CDR3 sequence (DNA): TGCAGCGGGGACAGGGGGCTCTACAATGAGCAGTTCTTC. The encoded protein is CSGDRGLYNEQFF.

The chain uses TRBV29-1 and TRBJ2-1; TRBD2 aligns across 9 bases. The J segment lost 8 bases and the V segment lost 3 bases, leaving 11 bases of the junction unmatched. The CDR3 has 15 residues. CDR1 SQVTM and CDR2 ANQGSEA come from the germline V gene. The CDR3 nucleotides read TGCAGCGTTGAGCTCGGGCTAGCGGGGACCTATGAGCAGTTCTTC. It specifies CSVELGLAGTYEQFF.